The TCR beta chain described here comes from a study of CD8 T cells in ankylosing spondylitis. Study results and limitations: Existing reports had already noted some motif variants in reactive arthritis synovial fluid and blood. The disease-linked clones had a CD8+ phenotype and low blood frequencies. Matched ankylosing spondylitis synovial fluid reportedly showed significant enrichment of disease-linked clones.

Via MiXCR, TCRdb re-called the 5' RACE reads, giving one row per CDR3 protein. This table holds about 340,000 distinct CDR3 sequences, approximately 22% found once. This clonotype showed up just a few times. Its target is not known. Trimming pared 4 bases from V and 3 bases from J, leaving 12 bases between. CDR3 length: 14 residues. The V gene's germline CDR1 is LGHNA and CDR2 YNFKEQ. Sequencing was carried out using blood, either unsorted or a sorted T cell fraction (not recorded which). This chain uses TRBV4-2 with TRBJ1-1; no definite D call. The sequence was collected from a male donor with ankylosing spondylitis or in good health (not recorded which). DNA of the CDR3: TGTGCCAGCAGCCCCTTGGACCGGGACACTGAAGCTTTCTTT. This gives the protein CASSPLDRDTEAFF.